This TCR beta chain stems from a study of identical twins. Only a few counts were recorded for this clonotype. What it recognizes is unknown. The study, taken as a whole, reports: Shared out-of-frame alpha sequences (those common to twins) showed excess low generation probability.

In TCRdb, the 5' RACE reads were re-called with MiXCR into one record per CDR3 protein. The table records around 530,000 distinct CDR3 sequences, approximately 14% of them present only once. The CDR3 spans 14 residues. The germline V and J ends were trimmed by 3 bases and 4 bases, with 10 bases remaining between them. Healthy Caucasians supplied all donations. The sample was also linked to a second study, of yellow fever vaccine responses in identical twins.

The TCR comes from a young woman in good health. Sequencing input: CD4+ T cells sorted from blood. J is TRBJ2-1 and V is TRBV12-3 or TRBV12-4; D not resolved. In nucleotides, the CDR3 is TGTGCCAGCAGTTTCGGGCAGGCTTACAATGAGCAGTTCTTC. Amino acid sequence: CASSFGQAYNEQFF.